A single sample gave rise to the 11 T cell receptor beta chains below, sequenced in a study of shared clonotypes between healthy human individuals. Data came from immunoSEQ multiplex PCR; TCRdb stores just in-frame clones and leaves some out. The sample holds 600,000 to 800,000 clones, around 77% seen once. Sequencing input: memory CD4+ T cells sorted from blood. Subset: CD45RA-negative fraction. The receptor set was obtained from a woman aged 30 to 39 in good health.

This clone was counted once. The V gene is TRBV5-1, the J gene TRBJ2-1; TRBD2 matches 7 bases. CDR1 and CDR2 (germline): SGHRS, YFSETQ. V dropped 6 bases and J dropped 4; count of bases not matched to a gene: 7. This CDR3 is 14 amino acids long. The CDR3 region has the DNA TGCGCCAGCAAACCCGCGGGAGTTTACAATGAGCAGTTCTTC. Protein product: CASKPAGVYNEQFF.

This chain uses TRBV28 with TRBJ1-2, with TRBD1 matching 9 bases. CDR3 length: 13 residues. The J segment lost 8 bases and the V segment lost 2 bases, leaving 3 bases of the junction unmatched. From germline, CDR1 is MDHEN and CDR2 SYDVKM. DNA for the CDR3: TGTGCCAGCAGTTTACGGGACAGGGTCGGCTACACCTTC. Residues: CASSLRDRVGYTF.

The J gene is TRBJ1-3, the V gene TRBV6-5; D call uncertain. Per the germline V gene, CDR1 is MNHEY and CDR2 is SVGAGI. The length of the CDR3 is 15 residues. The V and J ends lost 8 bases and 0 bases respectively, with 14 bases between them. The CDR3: CASGPRPNSGNTIYF. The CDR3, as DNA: TGTGCCAGCGGCCCCCGCCCGAACTCTGGAAACACCATATATTTT.

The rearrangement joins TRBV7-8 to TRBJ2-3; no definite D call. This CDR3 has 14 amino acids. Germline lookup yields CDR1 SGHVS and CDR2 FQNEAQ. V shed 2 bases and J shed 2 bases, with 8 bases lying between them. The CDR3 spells CASSLKDTTDTQYF. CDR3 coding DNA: TGTGCCAGCAGCTTAAAGGATACCACAGATACGCAGTATTTT. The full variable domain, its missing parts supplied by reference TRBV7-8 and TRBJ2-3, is GAGVSQSPRYKVAKRGQDVALRCDPISGHVSLFWYQQALGQGPEFLTYFQNEAQLDKSGLPSDRFFAERPEGSVSTLKIQRTQQEDSAVYLCASSLKDTTDTQYFGPGTRLTVL.

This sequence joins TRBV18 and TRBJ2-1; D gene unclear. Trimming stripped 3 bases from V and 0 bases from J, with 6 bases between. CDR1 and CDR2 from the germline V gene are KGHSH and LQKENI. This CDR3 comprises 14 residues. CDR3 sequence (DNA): TGTGCCAGCTCACCGGAGAGCTCCTACAATGAGCAGTTCTTC. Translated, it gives CASSPESSYNEQFF.

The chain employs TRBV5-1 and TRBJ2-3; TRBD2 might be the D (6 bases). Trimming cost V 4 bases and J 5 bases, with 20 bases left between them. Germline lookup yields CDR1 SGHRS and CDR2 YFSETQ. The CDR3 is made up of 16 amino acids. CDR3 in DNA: TGCGCCAGCAGCGTATTATTAGCCTCCGGGGGAGATACGCAGTATTTT. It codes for CASSVLLASGGDTQYF. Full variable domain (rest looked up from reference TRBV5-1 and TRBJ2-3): KAGVTQTPRYLIKTRGQQVTLSCSPISGHRSVSWYQQTPGQGLQFLFEYFSETQRNKGNFPGRFSGRQFSNSRSEMNVSTLELGDSALYLCASSVLLASGGDTQYFGPGTRLTVL.

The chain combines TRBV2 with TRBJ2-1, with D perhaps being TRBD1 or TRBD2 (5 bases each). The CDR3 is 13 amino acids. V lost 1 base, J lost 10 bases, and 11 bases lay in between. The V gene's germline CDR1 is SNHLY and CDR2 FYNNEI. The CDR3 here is CASSEGPWGEQFF. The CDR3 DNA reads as TGTGCCAGCAGTGAAGGGCCCTGGGGGGAGCAGTTCTTC.

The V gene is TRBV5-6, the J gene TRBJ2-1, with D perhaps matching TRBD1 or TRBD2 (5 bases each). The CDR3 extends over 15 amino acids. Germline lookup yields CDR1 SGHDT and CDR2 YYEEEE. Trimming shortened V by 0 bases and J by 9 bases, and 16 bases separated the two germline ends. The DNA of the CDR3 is TGTGCCAGCAGCTTGGGGGACCTTAGGGGTGTTGAGCAGTTCTTC. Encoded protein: CASSLGDLRGVEQFF. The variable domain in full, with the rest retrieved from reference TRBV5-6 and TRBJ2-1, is DAGVTQSPTHLIKTRGQQVTLRCSPKSGHDTVSWYQQALGQGPQFIFQYYEEEERQRGNFPDRFSGHQFPNYSSELNVNALLLGDSALYLCASSLGDLRGVEQFFGPGTRLTVL.

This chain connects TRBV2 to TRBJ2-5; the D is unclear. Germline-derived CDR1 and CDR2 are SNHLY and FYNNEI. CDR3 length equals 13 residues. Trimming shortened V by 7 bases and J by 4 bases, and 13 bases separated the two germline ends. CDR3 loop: CASTVLVGETQYF. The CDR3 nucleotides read TGTGCCAGCACCGTGTTGGTGGGAGAGACCCAGTACTTC. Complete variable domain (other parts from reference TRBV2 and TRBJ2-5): EPEVTQTPSHQVTQMGQEVILRCVPISNHLYFYWYRQILGQKVEFLVSFYNNEISEKSEIFDDQFSVERPDGSNFTLKIRSTKLEDSAMYFCASTVLVGETQYFGPGTRLLVL.

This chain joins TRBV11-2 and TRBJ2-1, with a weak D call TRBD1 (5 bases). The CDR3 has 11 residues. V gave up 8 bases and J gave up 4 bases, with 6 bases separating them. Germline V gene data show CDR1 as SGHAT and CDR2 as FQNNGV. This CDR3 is CASAGYNEQFF. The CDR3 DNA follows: TGTGCCAGCGCAGGGTACAATGAGCAGTTCTTC.

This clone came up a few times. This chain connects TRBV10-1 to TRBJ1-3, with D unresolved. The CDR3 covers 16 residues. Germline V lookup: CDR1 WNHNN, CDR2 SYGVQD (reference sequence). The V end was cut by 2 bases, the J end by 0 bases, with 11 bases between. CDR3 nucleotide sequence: TGCGCCAGCAGTGAGAAGAAAAGGTTCTCTGGAAACACCATATATTTT. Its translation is CASSEKKRFSGNTIYF.